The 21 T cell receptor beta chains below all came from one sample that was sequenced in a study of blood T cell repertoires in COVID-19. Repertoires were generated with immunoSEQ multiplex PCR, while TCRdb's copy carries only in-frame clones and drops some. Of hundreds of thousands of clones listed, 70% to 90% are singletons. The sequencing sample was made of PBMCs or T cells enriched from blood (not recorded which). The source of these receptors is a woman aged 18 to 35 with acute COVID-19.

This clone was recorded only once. The CDR3 nucleotides read TGTGCCAGCAGCCAAGATACTAGCGGAGTCACAGATACGCAGTATTTT. As protein: CASSQDTSGVTDTQYF. The chain employs TRBV3-1 (or the pseudogene TRBV3-2) and TRBJ2-3, with 8 bases fitting TRBD2. The CDR3 runs to 16 residues. The germline gives CDR1 LGHDT, CDR2 YNNKEL (reference sequence). V dropped 0 bases and J dropped 2; count of bases not matched to a gene: 4.

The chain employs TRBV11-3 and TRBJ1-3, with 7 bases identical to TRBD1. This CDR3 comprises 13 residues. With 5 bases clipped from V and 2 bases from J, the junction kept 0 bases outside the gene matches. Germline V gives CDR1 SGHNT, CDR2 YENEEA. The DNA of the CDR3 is TGTGCCAGCAGCACAGGGGCTGGAAACACCATATATTTT. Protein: CASSTGAGNTIYF.

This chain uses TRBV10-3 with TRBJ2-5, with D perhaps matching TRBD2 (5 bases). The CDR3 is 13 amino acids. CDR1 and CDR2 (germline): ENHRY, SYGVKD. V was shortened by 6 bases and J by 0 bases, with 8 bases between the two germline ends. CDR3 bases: TGTGCCATCAGGGAGGACTACCAAGAGACCCAGTACTTC. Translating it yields CAIREDYQETQYF.

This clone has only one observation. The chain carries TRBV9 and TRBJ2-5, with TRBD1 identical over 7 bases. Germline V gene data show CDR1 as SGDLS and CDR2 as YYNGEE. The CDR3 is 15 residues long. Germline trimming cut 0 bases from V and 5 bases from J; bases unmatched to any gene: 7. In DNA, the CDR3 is TGTGCCAGCAGCGTAGAGGGGGCCAGTAGGGAGACCCAGTACTTC. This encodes CASSVEGASRETQYF. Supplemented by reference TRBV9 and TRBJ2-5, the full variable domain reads DSGVTQTPKHLITATGQRVTLRCSPRSGDLSVYWYQQSLDQGLQFLIQYYNGEERAKGNILERFSAQQFPDLHSELNLSSLELGDSALYFCASSVEGASRETQYFGPGTRLLVL.

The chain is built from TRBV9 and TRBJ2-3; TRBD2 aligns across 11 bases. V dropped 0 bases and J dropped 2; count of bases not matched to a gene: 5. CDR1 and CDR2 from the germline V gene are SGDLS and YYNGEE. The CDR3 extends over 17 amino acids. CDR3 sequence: CASSVGASGGSTDTQYF. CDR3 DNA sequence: TGTGCCAGCAGCGTAGGGGCTAGCGGGGGGTCCACAGATACGCAGTATTTT. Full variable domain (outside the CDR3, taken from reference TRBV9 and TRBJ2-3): DSGVTQTPKHLITATGQRVTLRCSPRSGDLSVYWYQQSLDQGLQFLIQYYNGEERAKGNILERFSAQQFPDLHSELNLSSLELGDSALYFCASSVGASGGSTDTQYFGPGTRLTVL.

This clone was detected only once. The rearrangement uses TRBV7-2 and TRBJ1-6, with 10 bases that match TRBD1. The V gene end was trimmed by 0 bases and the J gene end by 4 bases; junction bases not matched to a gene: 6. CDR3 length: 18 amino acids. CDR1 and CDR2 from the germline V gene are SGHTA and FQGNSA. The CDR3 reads CASSLARQGAAYNSPLHF. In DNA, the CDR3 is TGTGCCAGCAGCTTAGCTCGACAGGGGGCGGCTTATAATTCACCCCTCCACTTT.

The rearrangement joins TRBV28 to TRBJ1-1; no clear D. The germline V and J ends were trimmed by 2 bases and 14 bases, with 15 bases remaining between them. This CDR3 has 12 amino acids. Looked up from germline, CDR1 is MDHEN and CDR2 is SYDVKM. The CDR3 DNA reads TGTGCCAGCAGTTTACCCCATCAGAGGTCGTTCTTT. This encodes CASSLPHQRSFF. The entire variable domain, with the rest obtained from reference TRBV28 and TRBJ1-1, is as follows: DVKVTQSSRYLVKRTGEKVFLECVQDMDHENMFWYRQDPGLGLRLIYFSYDVKMKEKGDIPEGYSVSREKKERFSLILESASTNQTSMYLCASSLPHQRSFFGQGTRLTVV.

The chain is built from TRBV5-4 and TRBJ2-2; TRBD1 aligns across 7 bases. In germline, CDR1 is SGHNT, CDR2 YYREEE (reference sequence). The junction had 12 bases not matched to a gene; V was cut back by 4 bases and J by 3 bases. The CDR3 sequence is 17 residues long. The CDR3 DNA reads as TGTGCCAGCAGCCTTACGGCCGGGACAGACGACACCGGGGAGCTGTTTTTT. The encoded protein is CASSLTAGTDDTGELFF.

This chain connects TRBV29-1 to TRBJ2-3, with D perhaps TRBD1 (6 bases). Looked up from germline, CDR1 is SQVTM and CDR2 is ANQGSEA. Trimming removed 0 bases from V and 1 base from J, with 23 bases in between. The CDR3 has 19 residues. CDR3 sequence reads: CSVEDLPDSASVGTDTQYF. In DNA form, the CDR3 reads TGCAGCGTTGAAGATCTTCCGGACAGCGCATCTGTAGGCACAGATACGCAGTATTTT.

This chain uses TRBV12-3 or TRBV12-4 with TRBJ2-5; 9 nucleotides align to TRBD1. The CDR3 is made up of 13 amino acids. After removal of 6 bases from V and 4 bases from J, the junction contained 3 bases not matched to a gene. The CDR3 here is CASSTGQGETQYF. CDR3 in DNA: TGTGCCAGCAGCACGGGACAGGGAGAGACCCAGTACTTC.

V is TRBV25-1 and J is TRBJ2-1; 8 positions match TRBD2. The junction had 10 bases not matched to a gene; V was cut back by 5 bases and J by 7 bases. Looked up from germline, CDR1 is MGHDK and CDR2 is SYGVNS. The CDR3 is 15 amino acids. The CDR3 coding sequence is TGTGCCAGCAGTTCTTTGGGGACTAGGCGTAATGAGCAGTTCTTC. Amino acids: CASSSLGTRRNEQFF. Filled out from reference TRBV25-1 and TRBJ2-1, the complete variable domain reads EADIYQTPRYLVIGTGKKITLECSQTMGHDKMYWYQQDPGMELHLIHYSYGVNSTEKGDLSSESTVSRIRTEHFPLTLESARPSHTSQYLCASSSLGTRRNEQFFGPGTRLTVL.

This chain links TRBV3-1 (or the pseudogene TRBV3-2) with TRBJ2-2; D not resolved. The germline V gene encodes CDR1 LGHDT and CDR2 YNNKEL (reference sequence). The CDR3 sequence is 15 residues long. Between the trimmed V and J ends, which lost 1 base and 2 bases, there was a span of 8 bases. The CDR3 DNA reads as TGTGCCAGCAGCCAAGCGCTACCAAACACCGGGGAGCTGTTTTTT. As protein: CASSQALPNTGELFF.

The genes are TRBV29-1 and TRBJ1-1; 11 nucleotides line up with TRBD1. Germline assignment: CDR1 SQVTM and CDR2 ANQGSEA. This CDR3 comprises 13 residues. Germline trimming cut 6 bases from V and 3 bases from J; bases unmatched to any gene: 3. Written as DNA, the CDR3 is TGCAGCGTGGACAGGGGGCATGACACTGAAGCTTTCTTT. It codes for CSVDRGHDTEAFF.

CDR3 sequence reads: CASNKPGTGGIRRTGELFF. CDR3 DNA sequence: TGCGCCAGCAACAAACCCGGGACAGGGGGAATTCGGAGGACCGGGGAGCTGTTTTTT. The chain joins TRBV10-1 to TRBJ2-2, with 11 bases that match TRBD1. Germline lookup yields CDR1 WNHNN and CDR2 SYGVQD (reference sequence). The V segment lost 7 bases and the J segment 5 bases; nucleotides outside the gene matches: 18. The CDR3 loop spans 19 amino acids.

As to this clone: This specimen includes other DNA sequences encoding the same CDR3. CDR3 sequence reads: CASSRETQYF. The CDR3 nucleotides are TGTGCCAGCAGCAGAGAGACCCAGTACTTC. This rearrangement joins TRBV2 to TRBJ2-5; no definite D call. The CDR3 is 10 amino acids. V dropped 6 bases and J dropped 4 bases, with 3 bases sitting between them. Germline V lookup: CDR1 SNHLY, CDR2 FYNNEI.

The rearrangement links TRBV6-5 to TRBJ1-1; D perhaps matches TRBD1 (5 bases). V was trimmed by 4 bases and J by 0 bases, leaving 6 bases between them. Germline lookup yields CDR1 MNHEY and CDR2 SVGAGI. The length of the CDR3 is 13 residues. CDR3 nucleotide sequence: TGTGCCAGCAGTTTGACAGTGAACACTGAAGCTTTCTTT. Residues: CASSLTVNTEAFF.

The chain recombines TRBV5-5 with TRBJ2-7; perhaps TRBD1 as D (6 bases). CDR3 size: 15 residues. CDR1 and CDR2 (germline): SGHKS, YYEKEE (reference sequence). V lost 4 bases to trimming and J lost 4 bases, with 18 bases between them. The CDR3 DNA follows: TGTGCCAGCAGCCCGAGGGCCCCAGGGGTATACGAGCAGTACTTC. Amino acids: CASSPRAPGVYEQYF.

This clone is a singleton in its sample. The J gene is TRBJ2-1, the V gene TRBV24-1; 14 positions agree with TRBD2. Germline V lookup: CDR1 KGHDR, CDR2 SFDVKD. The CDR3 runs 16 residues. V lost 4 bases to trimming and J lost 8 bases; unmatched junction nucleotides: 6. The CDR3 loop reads CATSDLTSGRVDEQFF. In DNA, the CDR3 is TGTGCCACCAGTGACCTGACTAGCGGGAGGGTGGATGAGCAGTTCTTC.

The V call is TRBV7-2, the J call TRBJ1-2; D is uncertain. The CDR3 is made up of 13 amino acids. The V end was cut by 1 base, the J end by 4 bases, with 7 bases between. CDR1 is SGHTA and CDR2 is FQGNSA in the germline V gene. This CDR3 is CASSLEPTYGYTF. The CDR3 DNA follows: TGTGCCAGCAGCTTAGAACCTACCTATGGCTACACCTTC. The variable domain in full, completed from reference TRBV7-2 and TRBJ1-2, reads GAGVSQSPSNKVTEKGKDVELRCDPISGHTALYWYRQSLGQGLEFLIYFQGNSAPDKSGLPSDRFSAERTGGSVSTLTIQRTQQEDSAVYLCASSLEPTYGYTFGSGTRLTVV.

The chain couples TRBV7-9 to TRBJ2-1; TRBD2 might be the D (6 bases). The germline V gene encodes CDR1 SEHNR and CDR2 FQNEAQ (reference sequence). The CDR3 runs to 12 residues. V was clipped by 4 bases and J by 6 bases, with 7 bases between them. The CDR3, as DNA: TGTGCCAGCAGCTATAGCGGCAATGAGCAGTTCTTC. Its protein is CASSYSGNEQFF.

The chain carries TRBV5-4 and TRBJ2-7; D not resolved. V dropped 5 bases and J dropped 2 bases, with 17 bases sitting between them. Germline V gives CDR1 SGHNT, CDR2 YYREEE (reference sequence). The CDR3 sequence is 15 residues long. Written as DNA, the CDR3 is TGTGCCAGCAGTCTCAAGACGGAGCCTACCTACGAGCAGTACTTC. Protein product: CASSLKTEPTYEQYF.